These 20 T cell receptor beta chains were sequenced from one sample in a study of beta chain features in type 1 diabetes. These receptors lack a known antigen. Whole-study results and caveats: Shortening that was moderate but significant affected the TCRB CDR3s of Type 1 diabetes patients in all four CD4+ subsets.

Reverse transcription of all isolated RNA meant that expressed TCRB transcripts were sequenced. The protocol was immunoSEQ multiplex PCR, while the TCRdb copy is restricted to in-frame clones and leaves out a portion. Of more than 250,000 clones in the sample, roughly 21% are singletons; the top ten hold around 0.029%. The specimen sequenced was naive CD4+ T cells from blood. All receptors derive from a woman in her thirties or forties with type 1 diabetes.

The chain links TRBV4-1 to TRBJ1-5; the match to TRBD1 covers 8 bases. From germline, CDR1 is MGHRA and CDR2 YSYEKL. This CDR3 is built from 15 residues. V was pared by 4 bases and J by 7 bases, with 9 bases of the junction left unmatched. CDR3 residues: CASSLTGTGEQPQHF. As DNA, the CDR3 is TGCGCCAGCAGCCTCACCGGGACAGGAGAACAGCCCCAGCATTTT.

V gene TRBV9 combines with J gene TRBJ2-1, with D possibly TRBD2 on 7 matching bases. Germline V gene lookup returns CDR1 SGDLS and CDR2 YYNGEE. The germline V and J ends were trimmed by 4 bases and 9 bases, with 14 bases remaining between them. This CDR3 has 13 residues. CDR3 in DNA: TGTGCCAGCAGCACTAGGGGGGGCGGTGAGCAGTTCTTC. Its translation is CASSTRGGGEQFF.

In regard to this clone: At one of its ends the junction is not consistent with the germline gene, which may arise from a read error. The chain couples TRBV15 to TRBJ1-3, with D maybe TRBD1 (6 bases). This CDR3 has 12 amino acids. Germline V gives CDR1 LNHNV, CDR2 YYDKDF (reference sequence). The CDR3 spells CATSRGGRGKDF. The CDR3 DNA is TGTGCCACCAGCAGAGGAGGAAGGGGGAAGGATTTT.

This chain uses TRBV7-6 with TRBJ2-7, with D possibly TRBD1 on 5 matching bases. CDR1 is SGHVS, CDR2 FNYEAQ, per germline. There are 12 residues in the CDR3. Trimming removed 4 bases at V and 4 bases at J, with 8 bases between. CDR3 loop: CASSSQGYEQYF. For the CDR3, the DNA is TGTGCCAGCAGCTCTCAGGGTTACGAGCAGTACTTC.

The chain links TRBV30 to TRBJ2-6, with TRBD1 as a possible D gene (5 bases). V was pared by 2 bases and J by 0 bases, with 8 bases between. The germline V gene encodes CDR1 GTSNPN and CDR2 SVGIG (reference sequence). CDR3 length: 15 residues. CDR3 coding DNA: TGTGCCTGGAGTCAGGGTTACTCTGGGGCCAACGTCCTGACTTTC. It yields the protein CAWSQGYSGANVLTF.

This clone was observed a few times. The rearrangement joins TRBV7-2 to TRBJ1-2, with TRBD1 matching 9 bases. The CDR3 contains 16 residues. The J segment lost 4 bases and the V segment lost 3 bases, leaving 9 bases of the junction unmatched. Looked up from germline, CDR1 is SGHTA and CDR2 is FQGNSA. CDR3 in amino acids: CASSFTDRGYGYGYTF. CDR3 bases: TGTGCCAGCAGCTTCACCGACAGGGGGTATGGCTATGGCTACACCTTC.

This clone appeared a few times. This rearrangement joins TRBV4-1 to TRBJ2-2, with 8 nucleotides matching TRBD1. The CDR3 covers 17 residues. Germline V CDR1 and CDR2: MGHRA, YSYEKL. V was pared by 5 bases and J by 2 bases, with 10 bases of the junction left unmatched. The DNA for the CDR3 is TGCGCCAGCAGCACCCGGACAGGGTTACTAAACACCGGGGAGCTGTTTTTT. Translating it yields CASSTRTGLLNTGELFF.

This clone was seen a handful of times. This chain joins TRBV6-5 and TRBJ2-7, with a possible D match to TRBD2 (5 bases). V lost 3 bases, J lost 2 bases, and 14 bases lay in between. The germline gives CDR1 MNHEY, CDR2 SVGAGI. The CDR3 runs to 15 residues. CDR3 DNA sequence: TGTGCCAGCAGTTATAGAGCGGCTGGCCCCTACGAGCAGTACTTC. This gives the protein CASSYRAAGPYEQYF.

This clone was counted a few times. The same CDR3 arises from other DNA sequences in this sample as well. The rearrangement links TRBV28 to TRBJ1-5; D remains unclear. The germline gives CDR1 MDHEN, CDR2 SYDVKM. Trimming left V 2 bases short and J 0 bases short, with 8 bases between. The CDR3 runs to 15 residues. CDR3 coding DNA: TGTGCCAGCAGTTTAGGCGGGAATAGCAATCAGCCCCAGCATTTT. Amino acid sequence: CASSLGGNSNQPQHF.

The chain combines TRBV5-1 with TRBJ1-5; unclear D gene. Germline-derived CDR1 and CDR2 are SGHRS and YFSETQ. CDR3 length: 13 amino acids. Trimming pared 0 bases from V and 5 bases from J, leaving 6 bases between. CDR3 region: CASSLVGYQPQHF. DNA for the CDR3: TGCGCCAGCAGCTTGGTGGGCTATCAGCCCCAGCATTTT.

This clone appeared a few times. The V and J genes are TRBV27 and TRBJ2-2; unclear D gene. This CDR3 is built from 15 residues. Deletions cut 6 bases from V and 7 bases from J, with 18 bases between. Germline V gene lookup returns CDR1 MNHEY and CDR2 SMNVEV (reference sequence). Here the CDR3 reads CASSSVTVTNGELFF. Written as DNA, the CDR3 is TGTGCCAGCAGCTCCGTAACGGTAACCAACGGGGAGCTGTTTTTT.

This clone has a handful of counts. The chain employs TRBV19 and TRBJ1-2, with D tentatively TRBD1 (6 bases). Germline lookup yields CDR1 LNHDA and CDR2 SQIVND (reference sequence). CDR3 length equals 13 residues. Trimming removed 5 bases at V and 7 bases at J, with 14 bases between. The CDR3 reads CASSSDRFGGYTF. For the CDR3, the DNA is TGTGCCAGTAGTTCTGACAGGTTTGGTGGCTACACCTTC.

CDR3 nucleotides: TGCAGCGTTGAACGACAGGGAAACACCATATATTTT. Protein product: CSVERQGNTIYF. The J gene is TRBJ1-3, the V gene TRBV29-1; D may be TRBD1 (5 bases). Germline V lookup: CDR1 SQVTM, CDR2 ANQGSEA. This CDR3 has 12 amino acids. The V gene lost 2 bases and the J gene lost 4 bases, with 6 bases spanning the gap. Full variable domain (remainder filled in from reference TRBV29-1 and TRBJ1-3): SAVISQKPSRDICQRGTSLTIQCQVDSQVTMMFWYRQQPGQSLTLIATANQGSEATYESGFVIDKFPISRPNLTFSTLTVSNMSPEDSSIYLCSVERQGNTIYFGEGSWLTVV.

The chain employs TRBV30 and TRBJ2-6; tentative D call: TRBD1 (5 bases). The CDR3 contains 13 residues. Trimming took off 7 bases at V and 1 base at J, with 8 bases between the two ends. Germline loops: CDR1 GTSNPN, CDR2 SVGIG (reference sequence). CDR3 DNA: TGTGCCTTGTCAGGGTCTGGGGCCAACGTCCTGACTTTC. This sequence encodes CALSGSGANVLTF.

V and J are TRBV7-6 and TRBJ1-1, with a tentative D call TRBD1 (5 bases). Between the trimmed V and J ends, which lost 5 bases and 4 bases, there was a span of 14 bases. Germline values: CDR1 SGHVS, CDR2 FNYEAQ. The CDR3 runs 14 residues. CDR3 residues: CASSPDDRGTEAFF. DNA of the CDR3: TGTGCCAGCAGCCCTGATGACAGAGGCACTGAAGCTTTCTTT.

This chain connects TRBV28 to TRBJ1-2; D gene ambiguous. CDR3 length: 11 residues. The germline CDR1 and CDR2 sequences are MDHEN and SYDVKM. With 7 bases removed from V and 8 bases from J, the gap between germline ends came to 11 bases. The CDR3 protein is CASISRGGYTF. CDR3 in DNA: TGTGCCAGCATATCGAGAGGGGGCTACACCTTC.

This clone was observed a few times. V usage is TRBV20-1 and J usage is TRBJ1-2; D is unclear. The CDR3 extends over 11 amino acids. Germline assignment: CDR1 DFQATT and CDR2 SNEGSKA (reference sequence). With 3 bases removed from V and 8 bases from J, the gap between germline ends came to 10 bases. CDR3 sequence reads: CSASPVLGYTF. CDR3 coding DNA: TGCAGTGCTAGTCCAGTTTTAGGCTACACCTTC.

This chain connects TRBV11-2 to TRBJ2-1; TRBD1 might be the D (6 bases). Trimming stripped 8 bases from V and 0 bases from J, with 11 bases between. This CDR3 contains 14 residues. Germline values: CDR1 SGHAT, CDR2 FQNNGV. In nucleotides, the CDR3 is TGTGCCAGCGAGGGGGTCAGCTCCTACAATGAGCAGTTCTTC. Its translation: CASEGVSSYNEQFF.

This clone was counted between two and nine times. V gene TRBV7-2 combines with J gene TRBJ1-1, with TRBD1 identical over 7 bases. V shed 7 bases and J 1 base; nucleotides not matched to a gene: 3. CDR1 and CDR2 from the germline V gene are SGHTA and FQGNSA. This CDR3 comprises 13 residues. CDR3 in amino acids: CASTHRGNTEAFF. In nucleotides, the CDR3 is TGTGCCAGCACCCACAGGGGGAACACTGAAGCTTTCTTT.

The CDR3 loop is CSAPGGYGYTF. DNA for the CDR3: TGCAGTGCCCCGGGGGGTTATGGCTACACCTTC. V usage is TRBV20-1 and J usage is TRBJ1-2; tentative D call: TRBD1 (5 bases). Trimming shortened V by 6 bases and J by 5 bases, and 10 bases separated the two germline ends. CDR1 is DFQATT, CDR2 SNEGSKA, per germline (reference sequence). The CDR3 runs to 11 residues.